This T cell receptor (beta chain) was documented in a study of blood T cell repertoires in COVID-19 (TCRdb year 2020). As for the study more broadly: The collaborator samples originated in the United States, Italy and Spain and spanned the acute and convalescent phases of COVID-19. Samples were obtained from the ongoing ImmuneRACE study (first 160 participants) and from 1,000 to 1,500 subjects provided by 6 global collaborators. The material from the prospective study consisted of cDNA or gDNA derived from T cells, B-cell-depleted T cells, or PBMCs. Nearly every sample came with metadata listing a de-identified subject ID, COVID-19 status, age in years and sex. Where HLA class I and class II types were available, the types were taken from metadata supplied by the sample provider, not from assay-based typing. Subjects who had been exposed to COVID-19, were actively infected with it, or had recovered from it provided the deeply sampled blood TCRbeta repertoires that made up the dataset. The repertoires were made available in a free public database intended to serve as a resource for research on the immune response to SARS-CoV-2.

The CDR3 numbers 15 residues from cysteine through phenylalanine. This entry keeps only the CDR3 DNA: 45 bases, framed from base 1. V loses 3 bases of germline sequence and J loses 6 bases, and the interval between the two ends is 15 bases. From the germline V gene, CDR1 is KGHSH and CDR2 is LQKENI. The collaborating institutions used their own protocols to collect whole blood in K2EDTA tubes. For TCRbeta analysis, collaborators shipped samples in one of three forms: frozen whole blood, isolated PBMCs, or DNA extracted from either of those sample types. TCRbeta CDR3 regions were amplified from genomic DNA by means of the immunoSEQ Assay, a bias-controlled multiplex PCR. As for the original processing: Within the assay, amplification of reference gene primers was used to estimate how many nucleated cells each sample contained. Sequence reads were collapsed and filtered to measure the absolute abundance of every unique TCRbeta CDR3 rearrangement. Productive Simpson clonality was computed per sample as the square root of Simpson's diversity index over productive rearrangements. TCRdb mirrors the immuneACCESS table, restricted to in-frame sequences. Some clones are absent from its copies; in checked studies, under half trace to an unresolved V gene, and the reason for the others is unknown. D and trimming come from the DNA, and the V and J calls and clone size come from that table. This sample lists over 25,000 clones; roughly 91% were detected once. The ten largest clones capture 1% of the sample.

The paper's findings and limits, for the study overall: The amount of clinical and demographic metadata varied by source and participant and was provided uncurated.

For this clone: No cognate antigen has been identified for it. There are no base qualities to consult, and no much larger clone falls within one base.

The chain is assembled from TRBV18 and TRBJ1-5; possibly the D gene is TRBD1, per 5 matching bases. The receptor's source is a man in his sixties or seventies with active or convalescent COVID-19. Specimen: peripheral blood. The DNA is as follows: TGTGCCAGCTCACCCACAGGTCCCGGGGGTCAGCCCCAGCATTTT. This is translated as CASSPTGPGGQPQHF.